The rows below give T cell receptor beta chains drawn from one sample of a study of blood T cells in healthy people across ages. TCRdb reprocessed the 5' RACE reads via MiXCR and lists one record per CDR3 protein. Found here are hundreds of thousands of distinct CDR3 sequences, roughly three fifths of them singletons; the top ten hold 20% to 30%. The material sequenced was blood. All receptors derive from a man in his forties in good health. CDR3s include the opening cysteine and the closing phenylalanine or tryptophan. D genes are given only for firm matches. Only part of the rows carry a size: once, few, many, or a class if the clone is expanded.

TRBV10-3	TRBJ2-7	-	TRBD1	TGTGCCACCCGGGGACAGGAATACTACGAGCAGTACTTC	CATRGQEYYEQYF
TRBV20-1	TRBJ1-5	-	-	TGCAGTGCTAGAGATCCCGCGGGGTTCCAGCCCCAGCATTTT	CSARDPAGFQPQHF
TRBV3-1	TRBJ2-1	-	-	TGTGCCAGCAGCCAAGAAGGGGCCAGAAACAATGAGCAGTTCTTC	CASSQEGARNNEQFF
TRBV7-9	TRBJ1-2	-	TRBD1	TGTGCCAGCAGCGAAGGGTCTTACAACCGGGACAGGGAGGACTATGGCTACACCTTC	CASSEGSYNRDREDYGYTF
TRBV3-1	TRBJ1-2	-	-	TGTGCCAGCAGCCACAGCGCAGAGTCCTATGGCTACACCTTC	CASSHSAESYGYTF
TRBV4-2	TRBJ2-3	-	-	TGTGCCAGCAGCCAAGAAACCCTCGGGGGCGAGCAGTATTTT	CASSQETLGGEQYF
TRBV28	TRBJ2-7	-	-	TGTGCCAGCAGTCTCAAAGCGGGCGGCTCCTACGAGCAGTACTTC	CASSLKAGGSYEQYF
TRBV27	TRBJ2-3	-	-	TGTGCCAGCAGTCGGGTTCGAGCGCAGACAGATACGCAGTATTTT	CASSRVRAQTDTQYF
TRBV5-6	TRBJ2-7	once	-	TGTGCCAGCAGCCGGGAGAGGGTGAGCTCCTACGAGCAGTACTTC	CASSRERVSSYEQYF
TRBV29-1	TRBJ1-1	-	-	TGCAGCGTTGAAACAGGGAACACTGAAGCTTTCTTT	CSVETGNTEAFF
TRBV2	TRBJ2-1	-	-	TGTGCCAGCGATTCGAGCGGGCTCGGATACAATGAGCAGTTCTTC	CASDSSGLGYNEQFF
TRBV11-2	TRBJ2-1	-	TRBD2	TGTGCCACCTCTAGCGGGAGGGATGGCGAGCAGTTCTTC	CATSSGRDGEQFF
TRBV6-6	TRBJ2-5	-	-	TGTGCCAGCAGCTCACCAGGAGTTGGGACGGAGACCCAGTACTTC	CASSSPGVGTETQYF
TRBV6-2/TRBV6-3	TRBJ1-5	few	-	TGTGCCAGCACCCAAAGGGCAGGCGATCAGCCCCAGCATTTT	CASTQRAGDQPQHF
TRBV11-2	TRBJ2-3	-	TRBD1	TGTGCCAGCAGCTCGGGACAGGATCCTAGCACAGATACGCAGTATTTT	CASSSGQDPSTDTQYF
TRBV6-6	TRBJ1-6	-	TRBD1	TGTGCCAGCAGTTACTTAGCCGCAGGGGGCTATTTTTCACCCCTCCACTTT	CASSYLAAGGYFSPLHF
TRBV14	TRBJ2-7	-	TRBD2	TGTGCCAGCAGCCAAGGGGGACTAGCCCTTTCCGAGCAGTACTTC	CASSQGGLALSEQYF
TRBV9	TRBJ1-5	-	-	TGTGCCAGCAGCGTCAGAGATGGTTCAAATCAGCCCCAGCATTTT	CASSVRDGSNQPQHF
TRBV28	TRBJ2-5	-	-	TGTGCCAGCAGTTTTAAAGGACAGACGAGAGGAGAGACCCAGTACTTC	CASSFKGQTRGETQYF
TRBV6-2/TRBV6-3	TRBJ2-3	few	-	TGTGCCAGCAGCTCCGGGCGTACCTCCACAGATACGCAGTATTTT	CASSSGRTSTDTQYF
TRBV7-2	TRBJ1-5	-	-	TGTGCCAGCAGCTTAGCGCAGGGTAGCAATCAGCCCCAGCATTTT	CASSLAQGSNQPQHF
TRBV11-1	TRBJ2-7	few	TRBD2	TGTGCCAGCAGCCCGATGAGGGGCGGGAGGGTCTACGAGCAGTACTTC	CASSPMRGGRVYEQYF
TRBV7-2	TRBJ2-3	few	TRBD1	TGTGCCAGCAGCTGGGGACAGGGGGTGGATACGCAGTATTTT	CASSWGQGVDTQYF
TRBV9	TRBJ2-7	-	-	TGTGCCAGCGGCGTAGCAGGGGCCCTCGATACCTACGAGCAGTACTTC	CASGVAGALDTYEQYF
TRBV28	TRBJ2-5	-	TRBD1	TGTGCCAGCAGCAAGACAGGGCCGTCGAGGGAGACCCAGTACTTC	CASSKTGPSRETQYF
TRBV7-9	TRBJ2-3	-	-	TGTGCCAGCAGTAAGGCGCCTCCCGGACGCACAGATACGCAGTATTTT	CASSKAPPGRTDTQYF
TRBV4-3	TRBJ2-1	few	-	TGCGCCAGCAGCCTGGGACTTCCGGACTTCCCGATAAGGAATGAGCAGTTCTTC	CASSLGLPDFPIRNEQFF
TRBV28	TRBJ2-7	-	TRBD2	TGTGCCAGCAGCAGAACTAGCGGGCCGACCTACCCCTACGAGCAGTACTTC	CASSRTSGPTYPYEQYF
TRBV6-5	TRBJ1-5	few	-	TGTGCCAGCAGTTCCTACTCGGGGGCCGAGAGCAATCAGCCCCAGCATTTT	CASSSYSGAESNQPQHF
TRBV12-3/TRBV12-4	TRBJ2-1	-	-	TGTGCCAGCAGTCCCGCGTTGGGTCAGGGAGGAAATGAGCAGTTCTTC	CASSPALGQGGNEQFF
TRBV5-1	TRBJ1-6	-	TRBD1	TGCGCCAGCAGCAGCGGACAGGGGGCCTACTATAATTCACCCCTCCACTTT	CASSSGQGAYYNSPLHF
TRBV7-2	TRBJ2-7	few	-	TGTGCCAGCAGCTTGGACAGCCTCCCCTACGAGCAGTACTTC	CASSLDSLPYEQYF
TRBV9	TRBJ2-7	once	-	TGTGCCAGCAGCGTAGCTAGCACTACCTTCTCCTACGAGCAGTACTTC	CASSVASTTFSYEQYF
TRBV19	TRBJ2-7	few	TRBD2	TGTGCCAGTAGTAGGACTAGCGAGATGGGTTACGAGCAGTACTTC	CASSRTSEMGYEQYF
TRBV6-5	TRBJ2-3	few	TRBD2	TGTGCCAGCAGGCTTAGCGGGGGGATACCCACAGATACGCAGTATTTT	CASRLSGGIPTDTQYF
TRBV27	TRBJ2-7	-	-	TGTGCCAGCAGTGTTGAAAGCTCCTACGAGCAGTACTTC	CASSVESSYEQYF
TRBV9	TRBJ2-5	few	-	TGTGCCAGCAGCGTACGAGGTCTGGAGACCCAGTACTTC	CASSVRGLETQYF
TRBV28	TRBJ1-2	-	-	TGTGCCAGCAGTCCAGGGACGGACCCCTATGGCTACACCTTC	CASSPGTDPYGYTF
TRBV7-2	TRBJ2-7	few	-	TGTGCCAGCAGCTTAGTCGTGGGCCAAGCCTACGAGCAGTACTTC	CASSLVVGQAYEQYF
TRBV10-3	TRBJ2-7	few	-	TGTGCCATACTAAAGGAGTCGCCCTCCTACGAGCAGTACTTC	CAILKESPSYEQYF
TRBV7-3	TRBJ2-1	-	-	TGTGCCAGCAGCTCAAATCCCGGGACGACTATAGGCAGTGAGCAGTTCTTC	CASSSNPGTTIGSEQFF
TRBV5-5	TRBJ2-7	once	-	TGTGCCAGCAGCTTGGGAGGGTCTCCCCGTACCTACGAGCAGTACTTC	CASSLGGSPRTYEQYF
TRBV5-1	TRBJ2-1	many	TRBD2	TGCGCCAGCAGCTTTGGCTTTAGCGGGAGCTCCTACAATGAGCAGTTCTTC	CASSFGFSGSSYNEQFF
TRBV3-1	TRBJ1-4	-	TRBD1	TGTGCCAGCTCGTTCCGGGACAGAGAAAAACTGTTTTTT	CASSFRDREKLFF
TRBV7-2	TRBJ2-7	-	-	TGTGCCAGCAGCTTCGGGTTCTACGAGCAGTACTTC	CASSFGFYEQYF
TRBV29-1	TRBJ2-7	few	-	TGCAGCGTTGAAGATCCGGGCGAGTCCTACGAGCAGTACTTC	CSVEDPGESYEQYF
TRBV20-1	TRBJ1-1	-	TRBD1	TGCAGTGCTAGAGAAACACAGGGGAGGGACACTGAAGCTTTCTTT	CSARETQGRDTEAFF
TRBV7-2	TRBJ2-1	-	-	TGTGCCAGCAGCGTAGGTATCTACAATGAGCAGTTCTTC	CASSVGIYNEQFF
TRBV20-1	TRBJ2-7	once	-	TGCAGTGCTAGAGCGGTAGGGCAGGCCTACGAGCAGTACTTC	CSARAVGQAYEQYF
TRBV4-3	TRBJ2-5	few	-	TGCGCCAGCAGCCAAGACACGGGGCGCGGAGAGACCCAGTACTTC	CASSQDTGRGETQYF
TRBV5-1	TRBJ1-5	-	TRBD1	TGCGCCAGCAGCTCGGGACAGCCCAATCAGCCCCAGCATTTT	CASSSGQPNQPQHF
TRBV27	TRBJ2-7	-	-	TGTGCCAGCAGTTTACGCCGGGGATCCTACGAGCAGTACTTC	CASSLRRGSYEQYF
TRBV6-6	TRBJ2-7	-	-	TGTGCCAGCAGTTACCCCCGGGGAAATTCCTACGAGCAGTACTTC	CASSYPRGNSYEQYF
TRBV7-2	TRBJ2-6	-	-	TGTGCCAGCAGCCTACGGACAGACAGTAGCTCTGGGGCCAACGTCCTGACTTTC	CASSLRTDSSSGANVLTF
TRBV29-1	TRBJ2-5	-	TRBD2	TGCAGCGTTGCGTTGGGCGGGGGAAATTCGGGTGAGCAGTACTTC	CSVALGGGNSGEQYF
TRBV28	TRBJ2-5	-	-	TGTGCCAGCAGTTTAGGTTTAGGGAATCAAGAGACCCAGTACTTC	CASSLGLGNQETQYF
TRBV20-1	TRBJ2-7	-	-	TGCAGTGTCCCCCAAAGAAACGAGCGGAAGTCCTACGAGCAGTACTTC	CSVPQRNERKSYEQYF